These T cell receptor beta chains were read from a single sample in a study of response to subunit inactivated influenza vaccine. TCRdb used MiXCR to reprocess the RT-PCR reads, holding one entry per CDR3 protein. The sample consists of hundreds of thousands of distinct CDR3 sequences, 11% of them appearing once. The sample here was PBMCs from blood, taken more than 35 days after vaccination. Source of these receptors: a man aged 45 to 65 who received an inactivated influenza vaccine. The conserved cysteine and the conserved F or W are not part of the CDR3 here. Clone size is not always given. Where it is, it says once, few, many or a class for expanded clones.

v_gene: TRBV7-2
abundance: many
CDR3aa: ASSLEAGVYNEQF

v_gene: TRBV12-3/TRBV12-4
abundance: few
CDR3aa: ASSSPQVDEKLF

v_gene: TRBV9
abundance: many
CDR3aa: ASSRGTHGRDTQY

v_gene: TRBV20-1
abundance: few
CDR3aa: SGEKGLPSYNEQF

v_gene: TRBV7-8
abundance: many
CDR3aa: ASSLVRAGRDTQY

v_gene: TRBV12-5
abundance: .
CDR3aa: ASGFYRAGGYEQY

v_gene: TRBV11-1
abundance: few
CDR3aa: ASSLAHSTGGGDFSYEQY

v_gene: TRBV12-3/TRBV12-4
abundance: .
CDR3aa: ASSSRGWNQPQH

v_gene: TRBV5-1
abundance: .
CDR3aa: ASSLAPDSGGSTDTQY

v_gene: TRBV7-8
abundance: .
CDR3aa: ASSLLANTGELF

v_gene: TRBV5-1
abundance: .
CDR3aa: ASSLGGRLDEQY

v_gene: TRBV7-9
abundance: .
CDR3aa: ASSVGGRNYEQY

v_gene: TRBV7-9
abundance: few
CDR3aa: ASSPRASGGQETQY

v_gene: TRBV12-3/TRBV12-4
abundance: .
CDR3aa: ASRPSPPRHNEQF

v_gene: TRBV6-1
abundance: .
CDR3aa: ASRTGISYEQY

v_gene: TRBV7-8
abundance: .
CDR3aa: ASSPEAEQY

v_gene: TRBV4-2
abundance: .
CDR3aa: ASSKTGGQNSPLH

v_gene: TRBV29-1
abundance: .
CDR3aa: SVERPSGEAF

v_gene: TRBV6-2/TRBV6-3
abundance: .
CDR3aa: ASTQRTGAYEQY

v_gene: TRBV20-1
abundance: .
CDR3aa: SARTSPRGPGDTQY

v_gene: TRBV28
abundance: few
CDR3aa: ASSAGRAFRSYNEQF

v_gene: TRBV21-1
abundance: few
CDR3aa: ASSKLPSGTYNEQF

v_gene: TRBV6-2/TRBV6-3
abundance: few
CDR3aa: ASSYPGQGFSEQY

v_gene: TRBV29-1
abundance: many
CDR3aa: SVGAETQY

v_gene: TRBV5-1
abundance: many
CDR3aa: ASSAGSGGTNYGYT

v_gene: TRBV12-3/TRBV12-4
abundance: many
CDR3aa: ASSPGARAAETQY